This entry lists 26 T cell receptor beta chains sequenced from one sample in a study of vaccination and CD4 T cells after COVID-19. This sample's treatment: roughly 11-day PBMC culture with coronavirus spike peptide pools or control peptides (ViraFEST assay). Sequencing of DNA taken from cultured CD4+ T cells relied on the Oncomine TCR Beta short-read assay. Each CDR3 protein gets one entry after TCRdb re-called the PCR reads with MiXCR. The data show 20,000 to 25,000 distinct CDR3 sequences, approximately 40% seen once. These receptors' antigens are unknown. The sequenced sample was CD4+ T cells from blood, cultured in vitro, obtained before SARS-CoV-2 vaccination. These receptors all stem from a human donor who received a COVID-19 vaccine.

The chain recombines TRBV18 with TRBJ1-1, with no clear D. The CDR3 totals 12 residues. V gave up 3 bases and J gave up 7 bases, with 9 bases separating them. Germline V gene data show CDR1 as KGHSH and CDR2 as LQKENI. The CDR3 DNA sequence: TGTGCCAGCTCACCTACGGAAATTGAAGCTTTCTTT. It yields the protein CASSPTEIEAFF.

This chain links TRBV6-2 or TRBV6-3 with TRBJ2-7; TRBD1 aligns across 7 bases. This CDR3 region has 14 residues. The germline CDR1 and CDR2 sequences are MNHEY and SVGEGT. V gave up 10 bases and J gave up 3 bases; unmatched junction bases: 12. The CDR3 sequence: CATARGQVIYEQYF. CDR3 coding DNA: TGTGCCACCGCACGCGGACAGGTTATCTACGAGCAGTACTTC.

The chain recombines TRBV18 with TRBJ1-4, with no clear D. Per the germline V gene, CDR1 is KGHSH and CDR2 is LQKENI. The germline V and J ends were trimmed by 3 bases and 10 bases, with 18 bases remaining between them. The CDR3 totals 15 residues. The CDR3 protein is CASSPPSRAVGKLFF. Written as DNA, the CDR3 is TGTGCCAGCTCACCCCCCAGCCGGGCAGTTGGAAAACTGTTTTTT.

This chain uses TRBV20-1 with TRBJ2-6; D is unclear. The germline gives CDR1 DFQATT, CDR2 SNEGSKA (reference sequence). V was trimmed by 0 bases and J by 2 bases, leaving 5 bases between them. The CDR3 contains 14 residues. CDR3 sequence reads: CSAREPAGANVLTF. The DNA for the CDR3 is TGCAGTGCTAGAGAACCGGCTGGGGCCAACGTCCTGACTTTC.

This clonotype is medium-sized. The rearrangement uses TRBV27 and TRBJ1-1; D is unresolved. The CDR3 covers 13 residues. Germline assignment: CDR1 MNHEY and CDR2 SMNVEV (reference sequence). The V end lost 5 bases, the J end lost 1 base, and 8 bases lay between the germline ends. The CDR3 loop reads CASSLTKNTEAFF. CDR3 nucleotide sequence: TGTGCCAGCAGTCTAACCAAGAACACTGAAGCTTTCTTT.

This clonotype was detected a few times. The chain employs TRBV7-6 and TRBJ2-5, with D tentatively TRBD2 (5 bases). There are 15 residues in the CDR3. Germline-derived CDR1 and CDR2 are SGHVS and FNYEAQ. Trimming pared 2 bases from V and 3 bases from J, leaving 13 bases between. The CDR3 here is CASSLIGDVEETQYF. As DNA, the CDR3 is TGTGCCAGCAGCTTAATCGGGGATGTCGAAGAGACCCAGTACTTC.

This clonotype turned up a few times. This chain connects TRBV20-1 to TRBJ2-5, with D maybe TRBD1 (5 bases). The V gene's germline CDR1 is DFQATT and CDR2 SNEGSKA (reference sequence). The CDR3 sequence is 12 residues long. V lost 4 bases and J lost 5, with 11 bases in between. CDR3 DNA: TGCAGTGCTAATAGACAGTCGGAGACCCAGTACTTC. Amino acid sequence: CSANRQSETQYF.

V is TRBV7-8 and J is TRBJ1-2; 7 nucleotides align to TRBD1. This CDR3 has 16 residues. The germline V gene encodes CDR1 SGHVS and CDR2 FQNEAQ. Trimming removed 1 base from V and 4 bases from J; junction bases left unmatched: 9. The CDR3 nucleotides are TGTGCCAGCAGCTTAGGCACACAGGGGCCGGCCTATGGCTACACCTTC. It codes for CASSLGTQGPAYGYTF. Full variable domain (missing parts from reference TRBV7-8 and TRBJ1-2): GAGVSQSPRYKVAKRGQDVALRCDPISGHVSLFWYQQALGQGPEFLTYFQNEAQLDKSGLPSDRFFAERPEGSVSTLKIQRTQQEDSAVYLCASSLGTQGPAYGYTFGSGTRLTVV.

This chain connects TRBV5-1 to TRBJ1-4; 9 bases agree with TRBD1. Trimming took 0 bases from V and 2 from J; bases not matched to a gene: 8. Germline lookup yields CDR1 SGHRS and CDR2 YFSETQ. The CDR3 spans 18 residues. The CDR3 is CASSLGPGQGGTNEKLFF. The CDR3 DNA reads TGCGCCAGCAGCTTGGGCCCGGGACAGGGTGGGACTAATGAAAAACTGTTTTTT.

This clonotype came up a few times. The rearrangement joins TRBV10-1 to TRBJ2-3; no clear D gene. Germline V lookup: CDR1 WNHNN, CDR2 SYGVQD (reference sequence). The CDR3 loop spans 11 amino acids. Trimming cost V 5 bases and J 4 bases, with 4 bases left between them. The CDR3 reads CASSNSDTQYF. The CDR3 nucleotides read TGCGCCAGCAGTAACTCAGATACGCAGTATTTT.

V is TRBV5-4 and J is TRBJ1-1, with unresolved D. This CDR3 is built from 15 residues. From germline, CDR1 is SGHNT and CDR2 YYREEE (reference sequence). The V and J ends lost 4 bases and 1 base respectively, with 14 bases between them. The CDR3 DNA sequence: TGTGCCAGCAGCGATGGCGCCAGGACGAACACTGAAGCTTTCTTT. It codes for CASSDGARTNTEAFF.

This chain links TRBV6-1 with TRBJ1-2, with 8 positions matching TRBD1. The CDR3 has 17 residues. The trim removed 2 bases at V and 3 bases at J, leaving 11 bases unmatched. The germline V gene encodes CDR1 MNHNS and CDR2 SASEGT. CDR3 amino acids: CASSEIRGTGRHYGYTF. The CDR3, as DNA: TGTGCCAGCAGTGAAATTCGTGGGACAGGCCGCCACTATGGCTACACCTTC.

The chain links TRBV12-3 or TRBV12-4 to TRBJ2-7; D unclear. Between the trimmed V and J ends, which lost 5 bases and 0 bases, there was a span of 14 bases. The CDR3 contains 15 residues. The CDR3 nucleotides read TGTGCCAGCAGTAAACCCCACGGCAGCTCCTACGAGCAGTACTTC. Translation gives CASSKPHGSSYEQYF.

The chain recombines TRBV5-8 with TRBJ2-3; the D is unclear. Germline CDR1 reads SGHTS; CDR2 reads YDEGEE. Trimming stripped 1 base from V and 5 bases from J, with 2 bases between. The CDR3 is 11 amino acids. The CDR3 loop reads CASSLIDTQYF. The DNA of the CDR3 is TGTGCCAGCAGCTTGATAGATACGCAGTATTTT. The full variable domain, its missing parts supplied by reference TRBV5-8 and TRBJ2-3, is EAGVTQSPTHLIKTRGQQATLRCSPISGHTSVYWYQQALGLGLQFLLWYDEGEERNRGNFPPRFSGRQFPNYSSELNVNALELEDSALYLCASSLIDTQYFGPGTRLTVL.

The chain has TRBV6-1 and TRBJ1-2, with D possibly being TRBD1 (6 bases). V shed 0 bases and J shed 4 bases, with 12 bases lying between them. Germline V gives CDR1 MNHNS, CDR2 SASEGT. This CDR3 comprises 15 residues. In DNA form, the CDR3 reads TGTGCCAGCAGTGAAGCGACAGGATGGGGCTATGGCTACACCTTC. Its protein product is CASSEATGWGYGYTF.

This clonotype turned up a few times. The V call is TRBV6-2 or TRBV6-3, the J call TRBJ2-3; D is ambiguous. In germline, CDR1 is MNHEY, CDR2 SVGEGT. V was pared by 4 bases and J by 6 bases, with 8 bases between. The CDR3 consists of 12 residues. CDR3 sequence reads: CASSSNYDTQYF. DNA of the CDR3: TGTGCCAGCAGTTCGAACTATGATACGCAGTATTTT.

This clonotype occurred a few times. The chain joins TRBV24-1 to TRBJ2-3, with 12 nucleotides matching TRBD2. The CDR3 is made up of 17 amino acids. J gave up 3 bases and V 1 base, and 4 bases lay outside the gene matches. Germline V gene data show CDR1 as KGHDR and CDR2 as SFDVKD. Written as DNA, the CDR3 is TGTGCCACCAGTGATTTAGAACTAGCGGGGGGAACAGATACGCAGTATTTT. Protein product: CATSDLELAGGTDTQYF.

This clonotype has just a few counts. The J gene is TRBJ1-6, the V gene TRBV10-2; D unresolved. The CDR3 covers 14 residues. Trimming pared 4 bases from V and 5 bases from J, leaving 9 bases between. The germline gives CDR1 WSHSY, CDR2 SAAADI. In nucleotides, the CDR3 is TGCGCCAGCAGTGCCCAGTCCAATAATTCACCCCTCCACTTT. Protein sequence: CASSAQSNNSPLHF.

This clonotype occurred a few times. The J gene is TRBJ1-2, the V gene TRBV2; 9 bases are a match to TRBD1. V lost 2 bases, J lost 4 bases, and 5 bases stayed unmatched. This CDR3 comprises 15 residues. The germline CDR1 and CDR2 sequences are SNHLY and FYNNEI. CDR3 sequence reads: CASSEIRDRVYGYTF. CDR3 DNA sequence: TGTGCCAGCAGTGAAATCCGGGACAGGGTCTATGGCTACACCTTC.

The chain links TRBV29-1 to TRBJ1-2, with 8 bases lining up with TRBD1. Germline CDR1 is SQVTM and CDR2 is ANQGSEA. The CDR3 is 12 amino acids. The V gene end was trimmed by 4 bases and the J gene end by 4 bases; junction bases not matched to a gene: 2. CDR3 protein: CSVAGQGYGYTF. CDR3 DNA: TGCAGCGTTGCAGGACAGGGCTATGGCTACACCTTC.

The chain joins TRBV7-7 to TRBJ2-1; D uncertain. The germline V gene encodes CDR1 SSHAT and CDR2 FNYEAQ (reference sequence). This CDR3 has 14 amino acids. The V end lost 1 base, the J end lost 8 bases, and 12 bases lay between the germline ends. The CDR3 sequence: CASSLEGRNYEQFF. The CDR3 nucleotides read TGTGCCAGCAGCTTAGAAGGTCGTAATTATGAGCAGTTCTTC.

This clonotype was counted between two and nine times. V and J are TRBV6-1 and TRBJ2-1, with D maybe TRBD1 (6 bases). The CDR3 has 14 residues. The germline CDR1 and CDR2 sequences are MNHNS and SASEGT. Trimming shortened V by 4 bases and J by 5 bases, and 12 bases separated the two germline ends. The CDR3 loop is CASSGKTGNNEQFF. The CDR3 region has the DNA TGTGCCAGCAGTGGAAAAACAGGGAACAATGAGCAGTTCTTC.

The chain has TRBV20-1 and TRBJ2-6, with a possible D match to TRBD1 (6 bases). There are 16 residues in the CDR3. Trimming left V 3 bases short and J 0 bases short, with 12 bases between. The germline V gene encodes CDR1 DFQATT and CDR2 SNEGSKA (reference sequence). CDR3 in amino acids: CSASGQRSSGANVLTF. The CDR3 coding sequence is TGCAGTGCTAGTGGACAGAGATCCTCTGGGGCCAACGTCCTGACTTTC.

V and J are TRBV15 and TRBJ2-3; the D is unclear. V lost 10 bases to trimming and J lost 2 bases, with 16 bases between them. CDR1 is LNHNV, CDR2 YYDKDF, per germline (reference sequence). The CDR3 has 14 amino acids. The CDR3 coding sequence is TGTGCCATGTCCCGGCGTTCGTCCACAGATACGCAGTATTTT. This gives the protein CAMSRRSSTDTQYF.

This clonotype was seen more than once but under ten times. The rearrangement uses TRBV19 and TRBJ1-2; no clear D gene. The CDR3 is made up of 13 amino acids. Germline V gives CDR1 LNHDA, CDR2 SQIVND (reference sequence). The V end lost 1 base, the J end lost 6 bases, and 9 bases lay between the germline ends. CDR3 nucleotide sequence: TGTGCCAGTAGTATAGGGCGACGAGATGGCTACACCTTC. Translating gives CASSIGRRDGYTF.

The CDR3 bases are TGCAGTGCTAGAGAACTGGGACTAGTCGTACGGACAGATACGCAGTATTTT. Encoded protein: CSARELGLVVRTDTQYF. This chain uses TRBV20-1 with TRBJ2-3, with 8 positions matching TRBD2. Germline V gene lookup returns CDR1 DFQATT and CDR2 SNEGSKA (reference sequence). This CDR3 has 17 residues. Trimming removed 0 bases from V and 3 bases from J; junction bases left unmatched: 11.